The rows below give T cell receptor beta chains drawn from one sample of a study of tissue T cells after allogeneic stem cell transplantation. Only in-frame clones appear in the TCRdb table, and some are missing; sequencing was by immunoSEQ multiplex PCR. The sample carries 9,000 to 10,000 clones, roughly 60% recorded once. This material consisted of tissue from the jejunum, taken at autopsy. These receptors were collected from a woman aged 18-55 years with breast cancer. The CDR3 runs from the conserved cysteine through the conserved F or W. D genes are given only for firm matches.

V gene,D gene,J gene,CDR3 protein
TRBV4-2,TRBD1,TRBJ1-4,CASSHTDRGNEKLFF
TRBV29-1,NA,TRBJ1-1,CSARRGDTEAFF
TRBV4-3,TRBD1,TRBJ2-5,CASSQDSTGGAETQYF
TRBV5-1,NA,TRBJ2-1,CASSLGDSYNEQFF
TRBV6-2/TRBV6-3,NA,TRBJ2-7,CASSYVSGYEQYF
TRBV6-5,NA,TRBJ1-1,CASSPSNKGYTEAFF
TRBV4-3,NA,TRBJ2-7,CASSQEFSTSPPYEQYF
TRBV9,TRBD2,TRBJ2-7,CASSAGLAESYEQYF
TRBV4-3,NA,TRBJ2-7,CASSQGRNSYEQYF
TRBV6-2/TRBV6-3,NA,TRBJ1-5,CASSNPGADQPQHF
TRBV6-5,TRBD2,TRBJ2-5,CASGVAGEGETQYF